The rows below give T cell receptor beta chains drawn from one sample of a study of T cell changes during pregnancy in multiple sclerosis. Produced via immunoSEQ multiplex PCR; TCRdb's table is partial and in-frame only. This sample has 85,000 to 100,000 clones, with around 93% found just once. This specimen consisted of peripheral blood, obtained after pregnancy. These receptors originate from a female donor with multiple sclerosis, enrolled in a pregnancy study. Both conserved end residues are part of each CDR3. The D gene is left open where the match is weak. Some rows have no size entry. The others give once, few or many, or a class for an expanded clone.

TRBV28	TRBD1	once	TRBJ2-7	TGTGCCAGCACCGACCCCGTGGGACAGGGGGCAGCGAACGAGCAGTACTTC	CASTDPVGQGAANEQYF
TRBV2	-	-	TRBJ2-1	TGTGCCAGCGGAGTATACAATGAGCAGTTCTTC	CASGVYNEQFF
TRBV27	-	-	TRBJ2-7	TGTGCCAGCAGTTTATCGTACACCTACGAGCAGTACTTC	CASSLSYTYEQYF
TRBV5-1	TRBD1	-	TRBJ2-5	TGCGCCAGCAGCTGGGGGACAGGGCGGGAAGAGACCCAGTACTTC	CASSWGTGREETQYF
TRBV27	TRBD2	-	TRBJ2-7	TGTGCCTCGAGGGCGGGAGCCGACTACGAGCAGTACTTC	CASRAGADYEQYF
TRBV19	-	-	TRBJ2-1	TGTGCCAGTAGCGTACAGGGTTCGTTTTGGGACTACAATGAGCAGTTCTTC	CASSVQGSFWDYNEQFF
TRBV5-4	-	-	TRBJ2-7	TGTGCCAGCAGCTTCGTCCCAGGGATTCTCGAGCAGTACTTC	CASSFVPGILEQYF
TRBV5-8	-	-	TRBJ1-5	TGTGCCAGCAGCACGTATCAGGGCTTCGGCAATCAGCCCCAGCATTTT	CASSTYQGFGNQPQHF
TRBV9	TRBD2	-	TRBJ2-1	TGTGCCAGCAGCGGCCTACTGGGACTAGCGGTCTACAATGAGCAGTTCTTC	CASSGLLGLAVYNEQFF
TRBV9	TRBD2	once	TRBJ2-4	TGTGCCAGCAGCGTAGGTAGCGGGGGGAAAAACATTCAGTACTTC	CASSVGSGGKNIQYF
TRBV4-1	TRBD2	-	TRBJ2-7	TGCGCCAGCAGCGGCAGGGGACTAGCGGGAGGTCGGGAGCAGTACTTC	CASSGRGLAGGREQYF
TRBV19	TRBD1	-	TRBJ1-2	TGTGCCAGTAGTATCGGACAGGGCCCATATGGCTACACCTTC	CASSIGQGPYGYTF
TRBV4-1	-	-	TRBJ2-3	TGCGCCAGCAGCCTCCAGGCAGTCAGCACAGATACGCAGTATTTT	CASSLQAVSTDTQYF
TRBV7-9	TRBD1	-	TRBJ1-1	TGTGCCAGCAGCTTTGCCCGGGACAGCCTCCTCTTTATGAACACTGAAGCTTTCTTT	CASSFARDSLLFMNTEAFF
TRBV11-2	-	-	TRBJ1-2	TGTGCCAGCAGCTCCATCACAGGCAGGAACTATGGCTACACCTTC	CASSSITGRNYGYTF
TRBV30	-	-	TRBJ2-7	TGTGCCTGGAGTAGGAGTGCGGCCTTGTACGAGCAGTACTTC	CAWSRSAALYEQYF
TRBV5-5	-	-	TRBJ2-3	TGTGCCAGCAGCCTCTCCTGGGGGGGCAACCACCTCCGGGATACGCAGTATTTT	CASSLSWGGNHLRDTQYF
TRBV6-1	-	-	TRBJ2-2	TGTGCCAGCATTCCCAGGGTTGGGGAGCTGTTTTTT	CASIPRVGELFF
TRBV5-1	TRBD1	-	TRBJ2-7	TGCGCCAGCAGCAAGACAGGGGGCTCCTACGAGCAGTACTTC	CASSKTGGSYEQYF
TRBV19	TRBD2	-	TRBJ2-2	TGTGCCAGTAGTGCCTTCCTCCGGACTAGCGGGAGTTTAGCCGGGGAGCTGTTTTTT	CASSAFLRTSGSLAGELFF
TRBV29-1	TRBD1	-	TRBJ2-5	TGCAGCGTTGAAGTCTTAGTAGGGGGCCTCGGGTACCAAGAGACCCAGTACTTC	CSVEVLVGGLGYQETQYF
TRBV5-6	-	-	TRBJ2-3	TGTGCCAGCAGCTTGAAGAGGGGGGGGCGGCTTACAGATACGCAGTATTTT	CASSLKRGGRLTDTQYF
TRBV27	TRBD2	-	TRBJ2-1	TGTGCCAGCAGCCAACGACTGGGACTAGCGGGTTACAATGAGCAGTTCTTC	CASSQRLGLAGYNEQFF
TRBV19	-	-	TRBJ1-1	TGTGCCAGTAGTTCCTTTCTTTCCGGACGGGGGAACACTGAAGCTTTCTTT	CASSSFLSGRGNTEAFF
TRBV5-4	-	-	TRBJ2-1	TGTGCCAGCAGCTTGGTGGGCAGGGATAGTGAGCAGTTCTTC	CASSLVGRDSEQFF
TRBV19	-	-	TRBJ2-5	TGTGCCAGTAGCCCAGGGAAACTATACCAAGAGACCCAGTACTTC	CASSPGKLYQETQYF
TRBV6-6	TRBD1	-	TRBJ2-5	TGTGCCAGCAGTCCTACAGGGGCGCAAGAGACCCAGTACTTC	CASSPTGAQETQYF
TRBV10-2	-	-	TRBJ2-5	TGCGCCAGCAGTGAGTCTCCTGGAGGGCGGGAGACCCAGTACTTC	CASSESPGGRETQYF
TRBV5-1	TRBD1	-	TRBJ2-3	TGCGCCAGCAGCGTGACAGGGGGAATCACAGATACGCAGTATTTT	CASSVTGGITDTQYF
TRBV21-1	-	-	TRBJ2-7	TGTGCCAGCTGCTACAGGGCGACCGCCTACGAGCAGTACTTC	CASCYRATAYEQYF
TRBV11-3	-	-	TRBJ2-1	TGTGCCAGCAGCGGAGACTACAGGGTTGATGAGCAGTTCTTC	CASSGDYRVDEQFF
TRBV9	-	once	TRBJ1-1	TGTGCCAGCAGCGTAGCTCTGTCGGGTCCGACTGAAGCTTTCTTT	CASSVALSGPTEAFF
TRBV19	TRBD1	-	TRBJ1-5	TGTGCCAGTAGTGAGGGACAGGGTGTAATAGGCAATCAGCCCCAGCATTTT	CASSEGQGVIGNQPQHF
TRBV10-2	TRBD2	once	TRBJ2-1	TGCGCCAGCAGTGAACGGGCCTCGGGGGGTAGCGGGCCCTACAATGAGCAGTTCTTC	CASSERASGGSGPYNEQFF
TRBV19	TRBD1	-	TRBJ1-5	TGTGCCAGTAGTATCGATGACAGGGGAGTGGGCAATCAGCCCCAGCATTTT	CASSIDDRGVGNQPQHF
TRBV30	-	-	TRBJ1-1	TGTGCCTGGACTGTCTTAATGAACACTGAAGCTTTCTTT	CAWTVLMNTEAFF
TRBV6-1	-	-	TRBJ2-5	TGTGCCAGCAGTGAAGCTGAGTCCCAGGGCCAGTACTTC	CASSEAESQGQYF
TRBV4-1	-	-	TRBJ1-6	TGCGCCAGCAGCCAGATCAGCGTTAATTCACCCCTCCACTTT	CASSQISVNSPLHF
TRBV19	-	-	TRBJ2-1	TGTGCCAGTAGTAGCGGGGTCTACAATGAGCAGTTCTTC	CASSSGVYNEQFF
TRBV5-1	-	-	TRBJ2-1	TGCGCCAGCAGTTCTAATAATGAGCAGTTCTTC	CASSSNNEQFF
TRBV10-3	-	-	TRBJ2-7	TGTGCCATCAGTGAGTACGGGTACGAGCAGTACTTC	CAISEYGYEQYF
TRBV28	-	-	TRBJ2-3	TGTGCCAGCAGTTTGGGGCAGGCGACAGATACGCAGTATTTT	CASSLGQATDTQYF
TRBV28	-	-	TRBJ1-5	TGTGCCAGCAGTCCCGTTATACTCAATCAGCCCCAGCATTTT	CASSPVILNQPQHF
TRBV4-3	TRBD1	-	TRBJ2-3	TGCGCCAGCAGCCGCGGACAGGGAATCACAGATACGCAGTATTTT	CASSRGQGITDTQYF
TRBV5-1	TRBD2	once	TRBJ2-5	TGCGCCAGCAGCTTGGGCGGGACTACGCAAGAGACCCAGTACTTC	CASSLGGTTQETQYF
TRBV27	TRBD1	once	TRBJ1-2	TGTGCCAGCAGTCCCCAGGGGGTCTATGGCTACACCTTC	CASSPQGVYGYTF
TRBV7-8	TRBD1	-	TRBJ2-7	TGTGCCAGCAGCTCCCTTTTCGGGACAGGGCTCGGATCCGGGTCCTACGAGCAGTACTTC	CASSSLFGTGLGSGSYEQYF
TRBV7-9	-	once	TRBJ2-5	TGTGCCAGCAGCTTTCCGGGAGCCCAAGAGACCCAGTACTTC	CASSFPGAQETQYF
TRBV7-8	TRBD2	-	TRBJ2-7	TGTGCCAGCAGCCAGACTAGCGGAACCAACGAGCAGTACTTC	CASSQTSGTNEQYF
TRBV27	-	-	TRBJ2-3	TGTGCCAGCAGTTTTGGGCTCGCAGGGTCATCAGATACGCAGTATTTT	CASSFGLAGSSDTQYF
TRBV11-2	-	-	TRBJ1-1	TGTGCCAGCAGCGATCGACAGAGCATGAACACTGAAGCTTTCTTT	CASSDRQSMNTEAFF
TRBV30	-	once	TRBJ1-4	TGTGCCTGGAGGTATGGGCAACCTTTGACTAATGAAAAACTGTTTTTT	CAWRYGQPLTNEKLFF
TRBV2	-	-	TRBJ2-3	TGTGCCAGCAGCGCCCCCCTGGGGGCGGGAGTGGGGGGAAGCACAGATACGCAGTATTTT	CASSAPLGAGVGGSTDTQYF